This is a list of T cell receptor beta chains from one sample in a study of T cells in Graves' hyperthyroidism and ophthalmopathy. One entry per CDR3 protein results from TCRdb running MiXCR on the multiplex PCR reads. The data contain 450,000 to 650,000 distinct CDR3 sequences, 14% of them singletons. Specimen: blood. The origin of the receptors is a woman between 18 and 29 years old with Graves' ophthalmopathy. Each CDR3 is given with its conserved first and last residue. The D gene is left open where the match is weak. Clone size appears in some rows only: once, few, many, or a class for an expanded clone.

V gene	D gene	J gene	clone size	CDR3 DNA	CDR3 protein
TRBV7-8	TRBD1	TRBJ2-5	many	TGTGCCAGCAGCTCGCCGGACAGGGCGGAAGAGACCCAGTACTTC	CASSSPDRAEETQYF
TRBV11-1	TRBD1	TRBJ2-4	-	TGTGCCAGCAGCTTAAAACAGGGGGCCAAAAACATTCAGTACTTC	CASSLKQGAKNIQYF
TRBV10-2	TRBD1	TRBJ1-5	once	TGCGCCAGCAGCCTGACAGGGGCAACGAATCAGCCCCAGCATTTT	CASSLTGATNQPQHF
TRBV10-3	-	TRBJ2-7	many	TGTGCCATCATGGCATCGCCCAGTTCGGCGCACGAGCAGTACTTC	CAIMASPSSAHEQYF
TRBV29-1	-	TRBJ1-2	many	TGCAGCGTTTCGGGGGGGGGACGGAACTATGGCTACACCTTC	CSVSGGGRNYGYTF
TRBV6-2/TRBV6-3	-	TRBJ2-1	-	TGTGCCAGCAGTTACTACGGTGAGCAGTTCTTC	CASSYYGEQFF
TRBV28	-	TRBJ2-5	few	TGTGCCAGCAGTTTATATGGGGGTGTGCAGCTTAGAACCCAAGAGACCCAGTACTTC	CASSLYGGVQLRTQETQYF
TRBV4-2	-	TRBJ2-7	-	TGTGCCAGCAGCCAAGATCGGGTGGGGCGGGAGCAGTACTTC	CASSQDRVGREQYF
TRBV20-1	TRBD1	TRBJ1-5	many	TGCAGTGCTAGACGGGCGGGACAGGGGCCCGGGAGCAATCAGCCCCAGCATTTT	CSARRAGQGPGSNQPQHF
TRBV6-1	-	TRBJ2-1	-	TGTGCCAGCAGTTTATCAGCCCCAATCTACAATGAGCAGTTCTTC	CASSLSAPIYNEQFF
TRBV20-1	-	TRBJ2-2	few	TGCAGTGCTAGAGAATTCGCTAGCGCAGCGAACACCGGGGAGCTGTTTTTT	CSAREFASAANTGELFF
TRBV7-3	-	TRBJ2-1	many	TGTGCCAGCAGCTTCGGTCGGGAGTCTAACAATGAGCAGTTCTTC	CASSFGRESNNEQFF
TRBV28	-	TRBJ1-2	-	TGTGCCCATGCATCAGCCTCTGGCTACACCTTC	CAHASASGYTF
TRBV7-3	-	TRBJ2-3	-	TGTGCCAGCAGCTTAACCAGGCCGGGGAGCTTAGATACGCAGTATTTT	CASSLTRPGSLDTQYF
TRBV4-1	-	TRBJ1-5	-	TGCGCCAGCAGCCAAGATAGGAATGGCAATCAGCCCCAGCATTTT	CASSQDRNGNQPQHF
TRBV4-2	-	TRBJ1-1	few	TGTGCCAGCAGCCTAGGGGGACAAGGGACGATAAACACTGAAGCTTTCTTT	CASSLGGQGTINTEAFF
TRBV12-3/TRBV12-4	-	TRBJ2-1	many	TGTGCCAGCAGCCCCTCCGTGACCTACAATGAGCAGTTCTTC	CASSPSVTYNEQFF
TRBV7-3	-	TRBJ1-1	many	TGTGCCAGCAGCTTCGACACAAACACTGAAGCTTTCTTT	CASSFDTNTEAFF
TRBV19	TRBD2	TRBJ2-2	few	TGTGCCAGTAGTACGACTAGCGGGAACACCGGGGAGCTGTTTTTT	CASSTTSGNTGELFF
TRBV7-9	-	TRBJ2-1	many	TGTGCCAGCAGCCCCCTGCAGGACACCCCGGGTTGGCCCTACAATGAGCAGTTCTTC	CASSPLQDTPGWPYNEQFF